The entry below describes one TCR beta chain. These data come from a study of blood T cell repertoires in COVID-19. The table came from immunoSEQ multiplex PCR; TCRdb's copy has only in-frame clones and leaves some out. The sample includes about 200,000 clones, more than 85% of them seen just once. The junction had 5 bases not matched to a gene; V was cut back by 1 base and J by 6 bases. The CDR3 sequence is 15 residues long. Germline V gene lookup returns CDR1 LGHDT and CDR2 YNNKEL (reference sequence). Sequencing was performed on peripheral blood. The origin of this receptor is a man between 60 and 75 years old with COVID-19, enrolled during active disease. V and J are TRBV3-1 (or the pseudogene TRBV3-2) and TRBJ2-3; TRBD1 matches 9 bases. DNA of the CDR3: TGTGCCAGCAGCCAAGGGGACAGGGAATTTGATACGCAGTATTTT. Protein sequence: CASSQGDREFDTQYF.